Listed below are T cell receptor beta chains from one sample, sequenced in a study of blood T cells in healthy people across ages. MiXCR was run by TCRdb on the 5' RACE reads, yielding one entry per CDR3 protein. The data show some 900,000 distinct CDR3 sequences, with around 30% seen just once and roughly 17% held by the top ten. The sample was blood. These TCRs come from a woman aged 80 or over in good health. CDR3s include the opening cysteine and the closing phenylalanine or tryptophan.

J	V	CDR3
TRBJ1-1	TRBV6-2/TRBV6-3	CASSRGEAFF
TRBJ1-5	TRBV6-6	CASSQGAKGQPQHF
TRBJ2-5	TRBV3-1	CASSQDRHRGGEQYF
TRBJ1-5	TRBV12-3/TRBV12-4	CASSLRLNSNQPQHF
TRBJ2-5	TRBV7-2	CASSPGLAGGRNEQYF
TRBJ2-3	TRBV14	CASSHGYFSTDTQYF
TRBJ1-5	TRBV12-3/TRBV12-4	CASKGGPRWEPQHF
TRBJ2-3	TRBV20-1	CSGPLPVTDTQYF
TRBJ2-3	TRBV2	CASSPLAARTQYF
TRBJ2-5	TRBV20-1	CSARGDRGGQYF
TRBJ1-1	TRBV20-1	CSARDPGQPILNTEAFF
TRBJ1-2	TRBV20-1	CSARGGQGAWGYTF
TRBJ2-5	TRBV20-1	CSARDPRGDQETQYF
TRBJ2-1	TRBV20-1	CSARRTGDEQFF
TRBJ1-1	TRBV27	CATSNRVSHTEAFF
TRBJ1-2	TRBV6-1	CASSRDGTANYGYTF
TRBJ2-3	TRBV7-9	CASSPVLAGGLSYSDTQYF